These T cell receptor beta chains were read from a single sample in a study of blood T cells in healthy people across ages. In TCRdb, the 5' RACE reads were re-called with MiXCR into one record per CDR3 protein. The data contain 1.5 million to 2 million distinct CDR3 sequences, 40% to 55% of them singletons. What was sequenced was blood. The receptors were gathered from a woman between 40 and 55 years old in good health. Each CDR3 is given without its conserved first and last residue. A D gene is named only where the DNA matches it firmly.

V	J	D	CDR3
TRBV20-1	TRBJ2-5	-	SARDHGKDPRETQY
TRBV4-3	TRBJ2-1	-	ASSQLGDDEQF
TRBV20-1	TRBJ2-5	TRBD2	SARDRYNSGGPNLLEQY
TRBV29-1	TRBJ2-7	-	SVGNAYEQY
TRBV6-5	TRBJ2-5	-	ASSYSSQIETQY
TRBV29-1	-	-	SVSRLAPTHNEQY
TRBV20-1	TRBJ2-7	-	SATGTATYEQY
TRBV6-2/TRBV6-3	TRBJ2-7	TRBD2	ASSNRGSEQY
TRBV6-2/TRBV6-3	TRBJ2-1	-	ASRPGAGGGYYEQF
TRBV4-2	TRBJ2-3	-	ASSQDPRGGDTQY
TRBV6-5	TRBJ1-2	-	ASSASGKNYGYT
TRBV4-1	TRBJ2-4	-	ASSQGASPAVKNIQY
TRBV20-1	TRBJ1-2	-	SSRTSSYGYT
TRBV12-3/TRBV12-4	TRBJ2-3	TRBD1	ASSYRTGETDTQY
TRBV4-3	TRBJ2-1	-	ASSQDLPTWGVKEQF
TRBV2	TRBJ2-1	-	ASKEGIEQF
TRBV4-1	TRBJ2-1	-	ASSQRADNEQF
TRBV4-3	-	-	ASSQGGRAGSLQETQY
TRBV6-2/TRBV6-3	TRBJ2-6	TRBD2	ASSYSLAGLAGGANVLT
TRBV6-2/TRBV6-3	TRBJ2-3	-	ASSSYDESTDTQY
TRBV7-9	TRBJ2-4	-	ASSLAEGMAKNIQY
TRBV5-1	TRBJ2-5	-	ASSFGDIETQY
TRBV25-1	TRBJ1-2	-	ASSEWGGYT
TRBV7-9	TRBJ2-1	TRBD2	ASSLVRGGAVYNEQF
TRBV11-2	TRBJ1-5	-	ASSLDPQGPSNQPQH
TRBV2	TRBJ1-5	-	ASSAHGGWGQPQH
TRBV4-2	TRBJ1-2	-	ASSQPHNYGYT
TRBV7-2	TRBJ2-4	-	ASSIKLGGGENIQY
TRBV29-1	TRBJ2-1	TRBD2	SVELPSGRANDEQF
TRBV20-1	TRBJ2-1	-	SARSAGGFDNEQF
TRBV7-2	TRBJ1-4	-	ASSLGALNGEKLF
TRBV20-1	TRBJ2-1	-	SASDSSYNEQF
TRBV29-1	TRBJ1-2	-	SVEDLRGGGYT
TRBV29-1	TRBJ1-1	-	SVVQSGDTEAF
TRBV6-5	TRBJ1-2	TRBD1	ASSVPGQGENGYT
TRBV6-2/TRBV6-3	TRBJ2-1	-	ASSSNRGRGGGGNEQF
TRBV5-1	-	-	ASSSMRDSLSYEQY
TRBV11-2	TRBJ1-1	TRBD1	ASSLGVTGGNTEAF
TRBV29-1	TRBJ1-2	-	SAETAYGYT
TRBV6-1	TRBJ2-1	-	ASSTSRQPNEQF
TRBV28	TRBJ2-6	-	ASTQPITGSQFPSSGANVLT
TRBV14	TRBJ2-3	-	ASSQVGALPDTQY
TRBV20-1	TRBJ2-1	-	SARDRLPSSYNEQF